This T cell receptor (beta chain) was captured in a study of regulatory T cells in long-lasting Graves disease (dated by TCRdb to 2020 to 2023). About the study as a whole: Patients with newly diagnosed Graves' disease had been on antithyroid drugs for under 3 months. Patients with persistent Graves' disease were compared with patients with newly diagnosed Graves' disease using TCR sequencing and RNA sequencing of peripheral blood. The study took place in China and was registered as a clinical trial. A total of roughly 35 samples were covered by TCR sequencing, comprising approximately 13 persistent and around 20 newly diagnosed Graves' disease patients.

The paper as a whole reports these results and caveats: Compared with newly diagnosed patients, persistent Graves' disease patients had lower TCR Shannon entropy and fewer highly expanded clones, which suggests clonal expansion. As a limitation, the authors acknowledged that the small sample size may reduce accuracy. Patients with persistent disease shared more public clonotypes (approximately 2,500) than newly diagnosed patients did (about 970). Only the TCR beta chain was sequenced and analyzed. Peripheral blood alone was examined, since thyroid tissue, which constituted the primary lesion, could not be accessed. Persistent disease showed preferential use of TRBV28, TRBJ1-2 and TRBJ2-5, whereas newly diagnosed disease favored TRBV20-1 and TRBJ2-1.

The library relied on multiplex PCR. The instrument given in TCRdb is Illumina HiSeq 4000. To build TCR beta libraries, CDR3 regions were amplified by Arm-PCR using iRepertoire HTBI primers. Gel purification was performed on PCR products prior to sequencing. In the authors' own workflow: Gene usage analysis of CDR3 amino acid clonotypes relied on the 55 to 80 TRBV and about 15 TRBJ segments identified across samples. COPE and FqMerger were used to merge the filtered high-quality paired reads into contigs. Contigs were aligned with BLAST to IMGT TRBV, TRBD and TRBJ reference genes, and CDR3 was defined per IMGT. Clonotypes above 0.1% frequency were classified as highly expanded clones. Repertoire diversity was measured by Shannon entropy, and V-J evenness by the Gini coefficient. Public clonotypes were defined as clonotypes shared by more than one individual. The public reads were reprocessed in TCRdb via fastp at Q25 and MiXCR, keeping in-frame beta chains. Rows are unified per CDR3 protein, each entry keeping the most common DNA and genes. V and J calls and clone size were set by TCRdb, not the authors. The sample yields 580,000 or so distinct CDR3 sequences; roughly 16% were counted once. The top ten clonotypes cover about 12% of the sample.

On this clonotype itself: There is no known antigen for this receptor. This could be a read error, since a much larger clone is one nucleotide away.

From the cysteine up to the phenylalanine, the CDR3 has a length of 13 residues. Only the CDR3 DNA stays, 39 bases, in frame from base 1. The germline V gene specifies SNHLY as CDR1 and FYNNEI as CDR2. The meaning of the sample's time point label: newly diagnosed GD, antithyroid drugs for less than 3 months. RNA was extracted from PBMCs in TRIzol for both TCR sequencing and RNA sequencing. Graves' disease was diagnosed according to American Thyroid Association guidelines. The patients came from an endocrinology department in Xi'an, China. Each patient gave around 9 milliliters of peripheral blood, collected in an EDTA anticoagulant tube. Ficoll Paque Plus density gradient separation was used to isolate PBMCs, and no further T cell sorting was done. An Agilent 2100 Bioanalyzer and agarose gel were used to check RNA quality, while a NanoDrop 2000 measured RNA concentration. This same sample was also taken into another study, of T cells in Graves' hyperthyroidism and ophthalmopathy. Reported in the second study: Graves' hyperthyroidism was defined as stable when no progression to ophthalmopathy occurred over 18 months of follow-up. Hyperthyroidism patients were newly diagnosed, with disease duration under 2 months, and aged 18 to 65 years. Exclusion was applied to patients with uncontrolled infections, other autoimmune diseases, pregnancy or lactation. Diagnoses were established on the basis of clinical symptoms, serum thyroxine and TRAb, thyroid ultrasound, and orbital computed tomography. The TCR CDR3 was subjected to a first round of RT-PCR using the HTBI primer set and the Qiagen OneStep RT-PCR kit. Most expanded thyroid clonotypes (frequency above 0.001) were also detected in blood, a finding suggesting that blood repertoires may reflect thyroid immune responses. In cross-validation, a model built on a 13 V-J signature told ophthalmopathy apart from stable hyperthyroidism with under 90% sensitivity and approximately 84% specificity, and in testing the same model reached 80%/75%. In validation, the model predicted progression to ophthalmopathy with around 71% sensitivity and over 72% specificity, a median of around 6.6 months before onset. TCR V-J signatures able to tell the groups apart were searched for in a discovery cohort of more than 90 patients, of whom more than 40 had Graves' ophthalmopathy and around 56 had stable Graves' hyperthyroidism. Whether ophthalmopathy could be predicted prospectively was tested in an independent validation cohort made up of under 20 hyperthyroidism patients plus 17 patients who later progressed to ophthalmopathy. For training and testing, the approximately 97 patients in the discovery cohort were randomly divided in a 7:3 ratio. Thyroid tissue and blood T-cell repertoires from about six Graves' hyperthyroidism patients were also compared in the study. Following sampling, methimazole starting at 30 mg daily was given to hyperthyroidism patients, and high-dose intravenous methylprednisolone was given to ophthalmopathy patients. The libraries were constructed in a second round of multiplex PCR and then size-selected and purified. The libraries were sequenced on an Illumina HiSeq2000 using paired-end 100 bp reads. SOAPnuke was used to process the raw data, with reads discarded if the reads contained adapters or uncalled bases, had a mean Phred below 15, or lacked an exact constant-primer or identifier match. COPE v1.2.5 was used to merge the high-quality paired reads, and each unique nucleotide sequence was defined as a clonotype. Clonotypes were aligned to IMGT TRBV, TRBD and TRBJ reference segments using MiTCR v1.1. Only V-J combinations with frequency above 0.0001, covering 99.2% of repertoires, were analysed. The TCS score was defined as the ratio of F50 (clonal expansion) to E x V (chaos), calculated using BLOSUM62-based TCRdist between CDR3 peptides within each V-J. Welch's t-statistics and random forest reduced around 510 V-J features to about 13, which were used in a naive Bayes classifier (R e1071). Sample size was not statistically predetermined, and investigators were not blinded to group allocation. According to the paper, TCR Vbeta CDR3 sequencing was carried out on more than 120 peripheral blood samples, which came from 40 to 45 ophthalmopathy, roughly 75 hyperthyroidism and approximately 17 progressor patients.

The sample here was peripheral blood mononuclear cells (PBMCs), taken at new diagnosis, from a patient treated with antithyroid drugs. This receptor was taken from a man aged 18 to 35 with Graves disease. Donor details come from another sample of the same person, matched by shared clones. The V gene is TRBV2 and the J gene is TRBJ2-1; TRBD1 is possibly the D segment (6 matching bases). CDR3 loop: CTSSVDSQNEQFF. The nucleotide sequence is given as TGTACCAGCAGTGTGGACAGCCAGAATGAGCAGTTCTTC. Supplemented by the reference TRBV2 and TRBJ2-1 proteins around the CDR3, the complete variable domain is EPEVTQTPSHQVTQMGQEVILRCVPISNHLYFYWYRQILGQKVEFLVSFYNNEISEKSEIFDDQFSVERPDGSNFTLKIRSTKLEDSAMYFCTSSVDSQNEQFFGPGTRLTVL.